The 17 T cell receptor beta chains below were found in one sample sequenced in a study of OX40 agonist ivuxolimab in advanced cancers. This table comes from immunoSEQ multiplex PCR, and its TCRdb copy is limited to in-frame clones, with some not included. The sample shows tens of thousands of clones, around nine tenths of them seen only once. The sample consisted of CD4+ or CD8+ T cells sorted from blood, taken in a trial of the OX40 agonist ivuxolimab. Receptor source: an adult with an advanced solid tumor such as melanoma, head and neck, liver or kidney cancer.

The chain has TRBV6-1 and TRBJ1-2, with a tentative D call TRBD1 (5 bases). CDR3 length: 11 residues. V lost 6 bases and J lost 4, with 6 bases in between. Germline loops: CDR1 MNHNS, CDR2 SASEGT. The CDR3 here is CASSDSYGYTF. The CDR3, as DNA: TGTGCCAGCAGCGACAGCTATGGCTACACCTTC.

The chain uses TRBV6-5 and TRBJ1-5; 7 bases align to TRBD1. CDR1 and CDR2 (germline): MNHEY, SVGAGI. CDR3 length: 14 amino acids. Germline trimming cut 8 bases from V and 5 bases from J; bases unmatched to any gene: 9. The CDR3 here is CASPLLTGHQPQHF. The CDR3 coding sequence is TGTGCCAGCCCCCTTTTGACAGGGCATCAGCCCCAGCATTTT.

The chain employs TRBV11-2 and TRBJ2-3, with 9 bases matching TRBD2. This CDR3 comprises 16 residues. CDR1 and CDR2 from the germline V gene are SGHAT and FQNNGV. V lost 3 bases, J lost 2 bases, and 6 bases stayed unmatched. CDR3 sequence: CASSFRASGTTDTQYF. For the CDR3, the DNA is TGTGCCAGCAGCTTTCGGGCTAGCGGGACCACAGATACGCAGTATTTT.

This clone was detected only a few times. The DNA of the CDR3 is TGTGCCAGCAGCCATATGGGCCTCGATTATGAAGCTTTCTTT. Translation gives CASSHMGLDYEAFF. The chain links TRBV5-4 to TRBJ1-1; D is ambiguous. Germline V gives CDR1 SGHNT, CDR2 YYREEE (reference sequence). V was clipped by 4 bases and J by 7 bases, with 17 bases between them. CDR3 length equals 14 residues.

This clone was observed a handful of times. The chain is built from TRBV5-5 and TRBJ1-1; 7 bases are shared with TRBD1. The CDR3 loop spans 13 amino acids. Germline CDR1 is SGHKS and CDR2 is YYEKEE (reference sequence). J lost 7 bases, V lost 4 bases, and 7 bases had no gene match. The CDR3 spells CASSPGQPFEAFF. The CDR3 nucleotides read TGTGCCAGCAGCCCGGGACAGCCTTTTGAAGCTTTCTTT.

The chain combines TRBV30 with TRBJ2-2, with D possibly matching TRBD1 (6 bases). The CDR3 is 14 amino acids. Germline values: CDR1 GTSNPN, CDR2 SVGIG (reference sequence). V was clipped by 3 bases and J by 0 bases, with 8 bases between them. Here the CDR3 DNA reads TGTGCCTGGAGCAGGGGTTCGAACACCGGGGAGCTGTTTTTT. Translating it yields CAWSRGSNTGELFF.

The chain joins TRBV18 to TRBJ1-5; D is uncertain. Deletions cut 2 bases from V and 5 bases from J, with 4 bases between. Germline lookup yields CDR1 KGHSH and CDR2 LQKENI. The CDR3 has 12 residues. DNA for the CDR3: TGTGCCAGCTCACCAAGAGATCAGCCCCAGCATTTT. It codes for CASSPRDQPQHF.

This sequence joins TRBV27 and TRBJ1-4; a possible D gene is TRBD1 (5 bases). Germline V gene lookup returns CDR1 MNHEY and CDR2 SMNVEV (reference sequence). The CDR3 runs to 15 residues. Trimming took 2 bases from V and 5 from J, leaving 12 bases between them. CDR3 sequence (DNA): TGTGCCAGCAGTTTAGGGGCCCTAAGGAATGAAAAACTGTTTTTT. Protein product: CASSLGALRNEKLFF.

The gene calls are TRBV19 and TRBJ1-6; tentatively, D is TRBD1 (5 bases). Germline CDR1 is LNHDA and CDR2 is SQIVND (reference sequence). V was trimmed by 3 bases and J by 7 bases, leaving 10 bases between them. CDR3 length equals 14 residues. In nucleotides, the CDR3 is TGTGCCAGTAGTATCTCTGGGGCCAATTCACCCCTCCACTTT. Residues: CASSISGANSPLHF.

In DNA, the CDR3 is TGTGCCAGCAGCGTGCCCGCCGGAGATACGCAGTATTTT. This gives the protein CASSVPAGDTQYF. This chain uses TRBV7-2 with TRBJ2-3; the D is unclear. The CDR3 totals 13 residues. Trimming took off 5 bases at V and 5 bases at J, with 11 bases between the two ends. Germline V CDR1 and CDR2: SGHTA, FQGNSA.

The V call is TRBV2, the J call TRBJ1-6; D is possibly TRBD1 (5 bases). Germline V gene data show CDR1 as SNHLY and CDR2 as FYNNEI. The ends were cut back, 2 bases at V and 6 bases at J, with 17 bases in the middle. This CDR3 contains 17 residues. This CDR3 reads CASSERGGSRINSPLHF. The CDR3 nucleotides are TGTGCCAGCAGTGAAAGGGGTGGCAGTAGAATTAATTCACCCCTCCACTTT.

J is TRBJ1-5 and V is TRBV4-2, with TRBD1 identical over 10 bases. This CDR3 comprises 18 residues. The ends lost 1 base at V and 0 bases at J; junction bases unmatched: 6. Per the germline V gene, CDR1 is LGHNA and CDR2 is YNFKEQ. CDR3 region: CASSQGDRGGGSNQPQHF. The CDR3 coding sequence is TGTGCCAGCAGCCAAGGGGACAGGGGAGGGGGTAGCAATCAGCCCCAGCATTTT.

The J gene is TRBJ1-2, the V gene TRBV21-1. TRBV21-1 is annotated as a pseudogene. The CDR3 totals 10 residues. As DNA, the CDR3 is TGTGCCAGCGCGAACTATGGCTACACCTTC. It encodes CASANYGYTF.

CDR3 coding DNA: TGTGCCAGCTCACGCGAGCGGGGGGGCCTGGGTGAGCAGTTCTTC. It translates to CASSRERGGLGEQFF. The genes are TRBV18 and TRBJ2-1, with 10 bases aligning to TRBD2. The trim removed 4 bases at V and 9 bases at J, leaving 9 bases unmatched. Per the germline V gene, CDR1 is KGHSH and CDR2 is LQKENI. The CDR3 runs to 15 residues.

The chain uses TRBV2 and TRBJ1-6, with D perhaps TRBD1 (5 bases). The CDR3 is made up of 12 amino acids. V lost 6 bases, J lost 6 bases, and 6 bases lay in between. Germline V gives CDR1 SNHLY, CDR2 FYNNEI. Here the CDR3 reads CASRGLNSPLHF. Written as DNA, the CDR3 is TGTGCCAGCAGGGGGCTTAATTCACCCCTCCACTTT. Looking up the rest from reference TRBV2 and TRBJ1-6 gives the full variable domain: EPEVTQTPSHQVTQMGQEVILRCVPISNHLYFYWYRQILGQKVEFLVSFYNNEISEKSEIFDDQFSVERPDGSNFTLKIRSTKLEDSAMYFCASRGLNSPLHFGNGTRLTVT.

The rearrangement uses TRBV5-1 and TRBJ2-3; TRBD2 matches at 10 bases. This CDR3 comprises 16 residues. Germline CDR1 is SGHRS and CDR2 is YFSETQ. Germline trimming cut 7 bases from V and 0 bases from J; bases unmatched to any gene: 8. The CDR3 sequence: CASRTSGRSSTDTQYF. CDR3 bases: TGCGCCAGCCGGACTAGCGGCAGGTCTAGCACAGATACGCAGTATTTT.

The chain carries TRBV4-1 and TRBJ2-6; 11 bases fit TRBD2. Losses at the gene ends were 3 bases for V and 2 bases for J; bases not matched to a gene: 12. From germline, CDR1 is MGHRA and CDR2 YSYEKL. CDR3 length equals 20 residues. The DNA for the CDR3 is TGCGCCAGCAGCCACCAACTAGCGGGGGCCCCCTTAGCTGGGGCCAACGTCCTGACTTTC. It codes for CASSHQLAGAPLAGANVLTF.